This T cell receptor beta chain was sequenced during a study of T cells in Graves' hyperthyroidism and ophthalmopathy. The CDR3 spans 13 residues. The germline CDR1 and CDR2 sequences are SNHLY and FYNNEI. Amplified regions were TCR beta CDR3 sequences from RNA transcripts. First-round RT-PCR with HTBI primers amplified the TCR CDR3 region. TCRdb re-called the multiplex PCR reads with MiXCR, one entry per CDR3 protein. The sample includes approximately 49,000 distinct CDR3 sequences, roughly 51% seen only once; the top ten take under 35%. In the case of this clonotype: Germline is not matched at one junction end, which may reflect a read error.

The receptor was isolated from a man aged 18 to 29 with Graves' hyperthyroidism. Sequenced sample: peripheral blood or thyroid tissue (not recorded which). The chain links TRBV2 to TRBJ1-1; D gene ambiguous. The CDR3 DNA sequence: TGTGCCAGCAGGGCCGATATGAACACTAAAGCTTTCTTT. Translating gives CASRADMNTKAFF.